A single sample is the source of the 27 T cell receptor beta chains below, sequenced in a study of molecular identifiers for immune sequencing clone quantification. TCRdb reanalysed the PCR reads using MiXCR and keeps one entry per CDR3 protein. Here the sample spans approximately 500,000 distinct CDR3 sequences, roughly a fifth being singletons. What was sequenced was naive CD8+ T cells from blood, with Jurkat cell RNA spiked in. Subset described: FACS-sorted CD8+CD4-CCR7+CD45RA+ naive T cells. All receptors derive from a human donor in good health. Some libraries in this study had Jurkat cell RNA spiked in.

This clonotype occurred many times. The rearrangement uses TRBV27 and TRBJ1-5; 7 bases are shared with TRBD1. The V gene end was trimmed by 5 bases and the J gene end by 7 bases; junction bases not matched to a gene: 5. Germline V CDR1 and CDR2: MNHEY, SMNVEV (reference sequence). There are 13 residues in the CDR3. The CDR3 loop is CASSGQGDQPQHF. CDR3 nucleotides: TGTGCCAGCAGTGGCCAGGGGGACCAGCCCCAGCATTTT.

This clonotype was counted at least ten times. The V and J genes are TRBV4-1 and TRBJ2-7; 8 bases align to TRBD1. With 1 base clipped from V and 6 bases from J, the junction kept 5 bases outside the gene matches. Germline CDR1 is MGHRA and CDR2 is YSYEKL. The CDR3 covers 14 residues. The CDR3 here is CASSQARGRSEQYF. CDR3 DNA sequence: TGCGCCAGCAGCCAAGCCAGGGGGCGATCCGAGCAGTACTTC.

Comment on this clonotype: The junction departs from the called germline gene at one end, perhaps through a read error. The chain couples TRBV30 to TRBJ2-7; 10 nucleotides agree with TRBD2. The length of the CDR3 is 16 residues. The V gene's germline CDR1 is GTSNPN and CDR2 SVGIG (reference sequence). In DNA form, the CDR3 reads TGTGCCTGGAGTGCCCCGGAGCTAGCGGGAGTTTACGAGCGGTACTTC. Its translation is CAWSAPELAGVYERYF.

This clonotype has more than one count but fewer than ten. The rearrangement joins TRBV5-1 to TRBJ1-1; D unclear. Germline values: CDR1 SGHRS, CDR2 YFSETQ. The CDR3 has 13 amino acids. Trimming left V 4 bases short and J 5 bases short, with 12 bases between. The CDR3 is CASSHLPETEAFF. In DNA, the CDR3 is TGCGCCAGCAGCCATCTCCCGGAGACTGAAGCTTTCTTT.

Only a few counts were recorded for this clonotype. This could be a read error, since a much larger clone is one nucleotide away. In nucleotides, the CDR3 is TGCGCCAGCAGCCAAGGGCTAGCGGGACCCGAGCGGTACTTC. Protein: CASSQGLAGPERYF. The rearrangement joins TRBV4-3 to TRBJ2-7; TRBD2 agrees at 9 bases. The length of the CDR3 is 14 residues. Per germline, CDR1 LGHNA and CDR2 YSLEER.

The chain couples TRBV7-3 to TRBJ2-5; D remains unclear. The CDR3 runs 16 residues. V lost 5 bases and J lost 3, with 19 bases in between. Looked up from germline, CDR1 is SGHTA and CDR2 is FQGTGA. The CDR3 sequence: CASSIGMDPDKETQYF. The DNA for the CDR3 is TGTGCCAGCAGCATAGGCATGGATCCTGACAAAGAGACCCAGTACTTC.

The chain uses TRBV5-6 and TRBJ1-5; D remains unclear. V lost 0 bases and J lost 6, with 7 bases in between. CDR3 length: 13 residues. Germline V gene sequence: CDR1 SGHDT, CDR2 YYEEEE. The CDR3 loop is CASSLGPSQPQHF. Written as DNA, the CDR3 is TGTGCCAGCAGCTTGGGTCCCTCTCAGCCCCAGCATTTT. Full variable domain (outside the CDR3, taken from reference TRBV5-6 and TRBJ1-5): DAGVTQSPTHLIKTRGQQVTLRCSPKSGHDTVSWYQQALGQGPQFIFQYYEEEERQRGNFPDRFSGHQFPNYSSELNVNALLLGDSALYLCASSLGPSQPQHFGDGTRLSIL.

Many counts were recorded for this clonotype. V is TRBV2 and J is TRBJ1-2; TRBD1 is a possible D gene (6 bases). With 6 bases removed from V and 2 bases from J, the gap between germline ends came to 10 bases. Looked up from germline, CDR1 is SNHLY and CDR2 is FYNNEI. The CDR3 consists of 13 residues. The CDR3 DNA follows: TGTGCCAGCAGATGGACAGAGAACTATGGCTACACCTTC. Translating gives CASRWTENYGYTF. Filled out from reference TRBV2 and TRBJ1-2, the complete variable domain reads EPEVTQTPSHQVTQMGQEVILRCVPISNHLYFYWYRQILGQKVEFLVSFYNNEISEKSEIFDDQFSVERPDGSNFTLKIRSTKLEDSAMYFCASRWTENYGYTFGSGTRLTVV.

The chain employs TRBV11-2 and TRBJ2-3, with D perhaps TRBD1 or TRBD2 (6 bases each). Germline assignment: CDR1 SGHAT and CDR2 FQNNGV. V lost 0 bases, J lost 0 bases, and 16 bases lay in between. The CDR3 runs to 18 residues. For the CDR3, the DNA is TGTGCCAGCAGCTTAGACTGGGGGCTAGCGCCTAGCACAGATACGCAGTATTTT. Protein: CASSLDWGLAPSTDTQYF.

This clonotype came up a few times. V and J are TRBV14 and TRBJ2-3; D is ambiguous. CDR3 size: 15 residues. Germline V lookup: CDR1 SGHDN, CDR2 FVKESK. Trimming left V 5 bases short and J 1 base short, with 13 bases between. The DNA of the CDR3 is TGTGCCAGCAGCAGAGTGTTCGTTGGCACAGATACGCAGTATTTT. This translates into CASSRVFVGTDTQYF.

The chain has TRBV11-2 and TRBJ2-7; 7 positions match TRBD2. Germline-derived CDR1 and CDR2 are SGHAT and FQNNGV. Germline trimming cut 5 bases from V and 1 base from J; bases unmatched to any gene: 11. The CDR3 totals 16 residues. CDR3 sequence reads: CASSPTLTGGSYEQYF. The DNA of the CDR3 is TGTGCCAGCAGCCCCACTTTGACGGGGGGTTCCTACGAGCAGTACTTC.

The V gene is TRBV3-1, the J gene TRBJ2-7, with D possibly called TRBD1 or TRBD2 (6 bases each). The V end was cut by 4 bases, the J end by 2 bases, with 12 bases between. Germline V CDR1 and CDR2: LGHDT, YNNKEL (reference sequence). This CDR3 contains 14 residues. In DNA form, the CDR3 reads TGTGCCAGCAGCCGCGGGACACCGCCCTACGAGCAGTACTTC. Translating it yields CASSRGTPPYEQYF.

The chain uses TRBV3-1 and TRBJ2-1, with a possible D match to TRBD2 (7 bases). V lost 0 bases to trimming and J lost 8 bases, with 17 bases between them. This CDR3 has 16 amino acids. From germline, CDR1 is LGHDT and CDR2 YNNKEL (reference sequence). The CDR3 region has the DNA TGTGCCAGCAGCCAAGATCGGGGGGAGAGGGGGGATGAGCAGTTCTTC. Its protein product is CASSQDRGERGDEQFF.

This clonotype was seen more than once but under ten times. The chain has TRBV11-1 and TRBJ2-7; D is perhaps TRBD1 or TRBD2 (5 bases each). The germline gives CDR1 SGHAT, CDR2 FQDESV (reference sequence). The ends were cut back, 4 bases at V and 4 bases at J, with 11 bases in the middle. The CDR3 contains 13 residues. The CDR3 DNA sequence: TGTGCCAGCAGCTCCGGGGCTAAATACGAGCAGTACTTC. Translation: CASSSGAKYEQYF.

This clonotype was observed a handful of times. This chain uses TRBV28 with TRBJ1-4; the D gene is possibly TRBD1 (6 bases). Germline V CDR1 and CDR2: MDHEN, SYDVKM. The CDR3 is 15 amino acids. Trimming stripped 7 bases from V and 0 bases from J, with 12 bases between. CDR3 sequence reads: CASTGARATNEKLFF. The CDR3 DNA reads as TGTGCCAGCACAGGGGCGAGGGCAACTAATGAAAAACTGTTTTTT.

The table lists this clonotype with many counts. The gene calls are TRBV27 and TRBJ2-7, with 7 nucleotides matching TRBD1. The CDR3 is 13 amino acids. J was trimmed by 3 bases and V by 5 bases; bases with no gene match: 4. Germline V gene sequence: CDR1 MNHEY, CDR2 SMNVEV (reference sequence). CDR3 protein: CASSTRDSYEQYF. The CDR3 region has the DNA TGTGCCAGCAGTACCCGGGACAGCTACGAGCAGTACTTC.

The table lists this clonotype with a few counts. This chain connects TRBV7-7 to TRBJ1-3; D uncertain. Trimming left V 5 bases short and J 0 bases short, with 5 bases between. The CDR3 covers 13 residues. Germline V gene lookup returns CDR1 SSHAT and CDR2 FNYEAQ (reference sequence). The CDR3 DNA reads TGTGCCAGCAGCCTCAACTCTGGAAACACCATATATTTT. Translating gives CASSLNSGNTIYF.

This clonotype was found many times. The CDR3 sequence: CASSRDFYTDTQYF. CDR3 sequence (DNA): TGTGCCAGCAGCCGGGACTTCTACACAGATACGCAGTATTTT. The V and J genes are TRBV7-8 and TRBJ2-3; D possibly corresponds to TRBD2 (6 bases). V lost 5 bases and J lost 2, with 11 bases in between. Germline V lookup: CDR1 SGHVS, CDR2 FQNEAQ. The CDR3 sequence is 14 residues long.

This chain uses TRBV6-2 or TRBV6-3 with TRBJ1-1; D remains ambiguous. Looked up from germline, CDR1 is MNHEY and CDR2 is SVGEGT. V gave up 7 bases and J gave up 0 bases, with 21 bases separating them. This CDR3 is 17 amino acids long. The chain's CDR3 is CASTPVSAGFMNTEAFF. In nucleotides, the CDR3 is TGTGCCAGCACACCGGTTAGCGCAGGATTTATGAACACTGAAGCTTTCTTT.

The CDR3 region is CASSMGGLAGVRSREDNEQFF. Written as DNA, the CDR3 is TGTGCCAGTAGTATGGGAGGGCTAGCGGGAGTGCGAAGTAGGGAAGACAATGAGCAGTTCTTC. V is TRBV19 and J is TRBJ2-1, with TRBD2 matching over 10 bases. V shed 3 bases, J shed 5 bases, and the junction held 22 bases outside the gene matches. CDR3 size: 21 residues. The germline gives CDR1 LNHDA, CDR2 SQIVND (reference sequence).

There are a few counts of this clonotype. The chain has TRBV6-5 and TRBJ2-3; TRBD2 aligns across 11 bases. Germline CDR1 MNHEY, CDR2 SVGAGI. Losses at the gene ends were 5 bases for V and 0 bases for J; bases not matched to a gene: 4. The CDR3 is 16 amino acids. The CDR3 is CASSLWTSGSTDTQYF. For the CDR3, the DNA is TGTGCCAGCAGTCTCTGGACTAGCGGGAGCACAGATACGCAGTATTTT.

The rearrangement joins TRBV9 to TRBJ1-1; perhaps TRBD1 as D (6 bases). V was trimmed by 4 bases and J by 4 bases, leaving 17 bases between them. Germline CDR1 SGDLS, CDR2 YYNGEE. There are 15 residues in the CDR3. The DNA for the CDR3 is TGTGCCAGCAGCCCGGGGGGGGGGGGCGTCACTGAAGCTTTCTTT. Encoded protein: CASSPGGGGVTEAFF.

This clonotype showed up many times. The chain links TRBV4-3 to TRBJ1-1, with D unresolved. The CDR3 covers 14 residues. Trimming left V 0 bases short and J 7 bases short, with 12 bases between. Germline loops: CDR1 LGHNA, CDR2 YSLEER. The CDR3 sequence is CASSQDLEGFEAFF. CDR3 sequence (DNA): TGCGCCAGCAGCCAAGATCTGGAGGGATTTGAAGCTTTCTTT.

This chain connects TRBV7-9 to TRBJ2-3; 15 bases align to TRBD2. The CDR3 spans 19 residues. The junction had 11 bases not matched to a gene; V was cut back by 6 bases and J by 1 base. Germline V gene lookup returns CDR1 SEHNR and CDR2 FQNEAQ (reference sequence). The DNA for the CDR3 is TGTGCCAGCAGTTCTACGGGGACTAGCGGGGGGACTGGCACAGATACGCAGTATTTT. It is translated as CASSSTGTSGGTGTDTQYF.

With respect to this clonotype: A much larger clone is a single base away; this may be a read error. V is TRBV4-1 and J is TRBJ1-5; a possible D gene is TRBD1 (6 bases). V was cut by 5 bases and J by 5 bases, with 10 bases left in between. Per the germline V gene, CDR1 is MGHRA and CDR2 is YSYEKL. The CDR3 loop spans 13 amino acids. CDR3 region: CASSTGGHQPQHF. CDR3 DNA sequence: TGCGCCAGCAGCACCGGGGGGCATCAGCCCCAGCATTTT.

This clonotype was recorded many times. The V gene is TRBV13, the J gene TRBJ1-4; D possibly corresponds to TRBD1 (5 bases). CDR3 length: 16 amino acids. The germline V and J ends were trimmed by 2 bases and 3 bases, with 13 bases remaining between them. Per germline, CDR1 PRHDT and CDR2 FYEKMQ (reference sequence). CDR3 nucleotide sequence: TGTGCCAGCAGCTTAATGGGGGAACCAGCTAATGAAAAACTGTTTTTT. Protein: CASSLMGEPANEKLFF.

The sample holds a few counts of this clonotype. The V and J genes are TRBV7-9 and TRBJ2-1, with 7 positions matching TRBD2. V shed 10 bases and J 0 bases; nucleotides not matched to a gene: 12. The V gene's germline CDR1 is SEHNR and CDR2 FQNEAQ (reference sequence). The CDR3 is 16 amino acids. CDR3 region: CATPPAGESSYNEQFF. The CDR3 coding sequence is TGTGCCACCCCACCCGCGGGGGAGAGCTCCTACAATGAGCAGTTCTTC.